This T cell receptor (beta chain) came from a study of blood T cell repertoires in COVID-19. On the study more broadly: Spain, Italy and the United States supplied samples that represented acute and convalescent COVID-19. Sources were T cells, B-cell-depleted T cells, or PBMCs; the material itself was cDNA or gDNA.

As originally analysed: Reference gene primer amplification gave estimated nucleated cell counts. The repertoire was sequenced with immunoSEQ multiplex PCR; TCRdb's copy has only in-frame clones and lacks some. From that table come the V and J calls and clone size; the DNA was used to work out D and trimming. Among 32,000 or so clones listed, 85% to 90% were seen once. The ends were cut back, 2 bases at V and 2 bases at J, with 11 bases in the middle. The CDR3 is made up of 15 amino acids. Germline assignment: CDR1 KGHSH and CDR2 LQKENI. This chain joins TRBV18 and TRBJ2-3, with D perhaps TRBD2 (6 bases). The origin of this receptor is a human donor in a cohort sampled during active COVID-19. Sequencing input: peripheral blood. CDR3 region: CASSPIAAYTDTQYF. The CDR3 nucleotides are TGTGCCAGCTCACCAATAGCGGCTTACACAGATACGCAGTATTTT.